This entry concerns a single T cell receptor (beta chain). The ends were cut back, 5 bases at V and 7 bases at J, with 14 bases in the middle. CDR1 and CDR2 from the germline V gene are LGHDT and YNNKEL (reference sequence). The CDR3 length is 13 residues. This sample was taken from a study of blood T cell repertoires in COVID-19. Study in general: COVID-19 samples collected from the United States, Italy and Spain covered acute and convalescent phases. Sources were T cells, B-cell-depleted T cells, or PBMCs; the material itself was cDNA or gDNA.

Under the authors' procedure: For nucleated cells, counts were estimated from reference gene primer amplification. Method: immunoSEQ multiplex PCR; TCRdb's copy keeps in-frame clones and lacks some. For V, J and clone size, that table is used; D and trimming come from the DNA. This sample has around 50,000 clones, with around 86% found just once. The rearrangement links TRBV3-1 (or the pseudogene TRBV3-2) to TRBJ2-5; tentative D call: TRBD2 (5 bases). The TCR was taken from a man over 45 with active COVID-19. The sample consisted of peripheral blood. The CDR3 bases are TGTGCCAGCAGCTGGTCTAGGGCGGGGACCCAGTACTTC. Translation: CASSWSRAGTQYF.